This T cell receptor beta chain appears in the sequencing data of a study of blood T cell repertoires in COVID-19. Background on the study: COVID-19 samples collected from the United States, Italy and Spain covered acute and convalescent phases.

The CDR3 runs 13 residues. Germline V lookup: CDR1 SGDLS, CDR2 YYNGEE. The junction had 1 base not matched to a gene; V was cut back by 2 bases and J by 3 bases. Assay used: immunoSEQ multiplex PCR; TCRdb lists only in-frame clones, some missing. The table lists more than 150,000 clones, roughly 87% of them singletons, with 2% to 2.5% in the top ten. The TCR originated in a woman in her 30s who had recovered from COVID-19. V is TRBV9 and J is TRBJ2-5; 7 positions agree with TRBD1. Sequencing used PBMCs or T cells enriched from blood (not recorded which). The CDR3 sequence: CASSVGTEETQYF. The CDR3 nucleotides read TGTGCCAGCAGCGTTGGGACAGAAGAGACCCAGTACTTC.